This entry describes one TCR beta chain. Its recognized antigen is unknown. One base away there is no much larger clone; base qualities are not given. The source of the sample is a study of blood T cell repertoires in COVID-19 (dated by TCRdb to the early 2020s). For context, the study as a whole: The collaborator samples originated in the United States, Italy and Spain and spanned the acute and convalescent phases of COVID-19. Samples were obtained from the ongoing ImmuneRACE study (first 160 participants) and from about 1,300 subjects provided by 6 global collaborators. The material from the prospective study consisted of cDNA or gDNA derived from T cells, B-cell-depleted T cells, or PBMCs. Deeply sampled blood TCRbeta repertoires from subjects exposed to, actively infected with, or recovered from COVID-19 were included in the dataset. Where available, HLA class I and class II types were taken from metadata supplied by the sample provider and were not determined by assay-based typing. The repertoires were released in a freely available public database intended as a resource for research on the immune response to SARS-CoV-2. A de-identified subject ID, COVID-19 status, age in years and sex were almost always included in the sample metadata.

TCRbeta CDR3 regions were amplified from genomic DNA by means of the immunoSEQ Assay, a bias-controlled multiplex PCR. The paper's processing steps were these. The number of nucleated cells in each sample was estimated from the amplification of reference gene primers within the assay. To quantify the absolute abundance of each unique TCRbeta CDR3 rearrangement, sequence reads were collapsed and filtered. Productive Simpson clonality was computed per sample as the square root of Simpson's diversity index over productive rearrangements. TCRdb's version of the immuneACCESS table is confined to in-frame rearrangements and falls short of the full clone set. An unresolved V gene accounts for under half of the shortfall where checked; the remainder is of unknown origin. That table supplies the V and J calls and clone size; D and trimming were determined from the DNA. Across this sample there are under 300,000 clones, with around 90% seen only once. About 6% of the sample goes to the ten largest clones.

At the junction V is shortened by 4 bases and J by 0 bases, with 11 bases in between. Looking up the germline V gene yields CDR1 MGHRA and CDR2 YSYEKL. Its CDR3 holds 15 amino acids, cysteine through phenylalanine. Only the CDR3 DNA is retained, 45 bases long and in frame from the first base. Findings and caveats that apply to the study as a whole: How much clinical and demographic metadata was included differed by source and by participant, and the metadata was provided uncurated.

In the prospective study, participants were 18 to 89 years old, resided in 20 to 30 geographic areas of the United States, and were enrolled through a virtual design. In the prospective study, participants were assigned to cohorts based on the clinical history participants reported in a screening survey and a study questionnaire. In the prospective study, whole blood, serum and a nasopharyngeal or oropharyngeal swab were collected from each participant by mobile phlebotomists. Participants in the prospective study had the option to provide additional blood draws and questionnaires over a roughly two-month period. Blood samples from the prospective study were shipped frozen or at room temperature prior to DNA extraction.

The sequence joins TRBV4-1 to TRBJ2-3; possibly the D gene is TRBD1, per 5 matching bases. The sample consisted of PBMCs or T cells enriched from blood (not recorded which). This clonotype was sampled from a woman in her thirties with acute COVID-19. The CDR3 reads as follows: CASSRRQSSTDTQYF. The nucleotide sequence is TGCGCCAGCAGCCGTAGACAGTCGAGCACAGATACGCAGTATTTT.